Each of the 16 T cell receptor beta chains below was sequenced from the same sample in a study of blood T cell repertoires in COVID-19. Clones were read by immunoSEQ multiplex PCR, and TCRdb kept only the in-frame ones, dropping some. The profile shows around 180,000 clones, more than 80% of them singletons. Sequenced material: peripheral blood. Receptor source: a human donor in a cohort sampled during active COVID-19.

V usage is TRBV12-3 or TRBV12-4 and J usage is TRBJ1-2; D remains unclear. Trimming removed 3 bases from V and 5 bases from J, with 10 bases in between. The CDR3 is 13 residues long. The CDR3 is CASSFQQLYGYTF. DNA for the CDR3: TGTGCCAGCAGTTTCCAACAGCTGTATGGCTACACCTTC.

CDR3 sequence: CASSPLATQETQYF. CDR3 in DNA: TGTGCCAGCAGCCCCCTAGCTACCCAAGAGACCCAGTACTTC. The chain has TRBV6-5 and TRBJ2-5; possible D gene TRBD2, 5 bases. Germline V lookup: CDR1 MNHEY, CDR2 SVGAGI. The CDR3 has 14 residues. The germline V and J ends were trimmed by 6 bases and 1 base, with 12 bases remaining between them.

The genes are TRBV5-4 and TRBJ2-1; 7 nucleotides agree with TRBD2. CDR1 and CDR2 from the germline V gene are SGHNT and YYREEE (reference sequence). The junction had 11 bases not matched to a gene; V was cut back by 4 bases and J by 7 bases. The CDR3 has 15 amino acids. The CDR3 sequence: CASSRDSSGGNEQFF. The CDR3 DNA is TGTGCCAGCAGCCGGGACTCTTCGGGAGGAAATGAGCAGTTCTTC.

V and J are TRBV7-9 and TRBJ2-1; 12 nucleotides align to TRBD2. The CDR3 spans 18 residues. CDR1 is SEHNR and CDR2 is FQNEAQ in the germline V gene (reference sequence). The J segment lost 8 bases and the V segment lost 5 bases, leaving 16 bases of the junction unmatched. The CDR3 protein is CASSLNLASGGVGDEQFF. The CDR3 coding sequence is TGTGCCAGCAGCCTAAACCTAGCTAGCGGGGGGGTAGGCGATGAGCAGTTCTTC.

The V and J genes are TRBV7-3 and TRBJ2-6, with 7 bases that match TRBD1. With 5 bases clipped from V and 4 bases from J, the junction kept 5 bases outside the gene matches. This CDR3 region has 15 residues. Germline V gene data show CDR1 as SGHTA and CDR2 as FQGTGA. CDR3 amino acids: CASSMTGSGANVLTF. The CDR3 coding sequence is TGTGCCAGCAGCATGACAGGGAGCGGGGCCAACGTCCTGACTTTC. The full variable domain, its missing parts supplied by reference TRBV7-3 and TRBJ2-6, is GAGVSQTPSNKVTEKGKYVELRCDPISGHTALYWYRQSLGQGPEFLIYFQGTGAADDSGLPNDRFFAVRPEGSVSTLKIQRTERGDSAVYLCASSMTGSGANVLTFGAGSRLTVL.

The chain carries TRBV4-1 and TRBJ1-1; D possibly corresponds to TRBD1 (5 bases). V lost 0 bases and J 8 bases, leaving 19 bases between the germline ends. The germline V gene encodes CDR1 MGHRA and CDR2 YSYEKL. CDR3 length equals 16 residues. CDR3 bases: TGCGCCAGCAGCCAAGATGGGGGGTCGGAGATAGGAGAAGCTTTCTTT. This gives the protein CASSQDGGSEIGEAFF.

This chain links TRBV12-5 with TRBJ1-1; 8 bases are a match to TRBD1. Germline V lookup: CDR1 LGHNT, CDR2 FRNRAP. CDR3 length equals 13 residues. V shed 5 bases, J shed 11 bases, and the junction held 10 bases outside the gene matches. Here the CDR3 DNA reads TGTGCTAGTGGTCCAGGGACAGGCTCGTGGGCTTTCTTT. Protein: CASGPGTGSWAFF.

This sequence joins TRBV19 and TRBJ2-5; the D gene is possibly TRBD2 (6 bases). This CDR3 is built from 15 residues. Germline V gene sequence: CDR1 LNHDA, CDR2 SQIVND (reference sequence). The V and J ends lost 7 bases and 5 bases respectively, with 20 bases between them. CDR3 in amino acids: CASTLTGLFPETQYF. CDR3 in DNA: TGTGCCAGTACCCTCACAGGACTATTCCCCGAGACCCAGTACTTC.

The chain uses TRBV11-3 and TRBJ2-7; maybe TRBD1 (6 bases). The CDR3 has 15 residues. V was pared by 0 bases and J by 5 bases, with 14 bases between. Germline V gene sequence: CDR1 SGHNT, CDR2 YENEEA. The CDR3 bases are TGTGCCAGCAGCTTAGATCAGACAGGTAGCCACGAGCAGTACTTC. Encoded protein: CASSLDQTGSHEQYF.

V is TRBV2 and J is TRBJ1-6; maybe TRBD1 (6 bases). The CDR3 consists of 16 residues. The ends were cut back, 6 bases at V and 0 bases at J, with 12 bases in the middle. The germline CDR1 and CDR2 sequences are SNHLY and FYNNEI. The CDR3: CASRDSSSSYNSPLHF. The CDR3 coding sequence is TGTGCCAGCAGGGACAGTTCGAGCTCCTATAATTCACCCCTCCACTTT.

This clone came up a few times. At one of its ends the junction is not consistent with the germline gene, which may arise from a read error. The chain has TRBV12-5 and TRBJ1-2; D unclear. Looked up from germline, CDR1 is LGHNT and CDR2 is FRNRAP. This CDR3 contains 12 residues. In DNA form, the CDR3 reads TGCGCTAGCTGCCGGGATAACTATGGCTACACCTTC. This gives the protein CASCRDNYGYTF.

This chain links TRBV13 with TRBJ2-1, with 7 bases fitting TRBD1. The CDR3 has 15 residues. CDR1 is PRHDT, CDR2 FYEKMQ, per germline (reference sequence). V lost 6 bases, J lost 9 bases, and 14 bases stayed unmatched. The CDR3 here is CASSSGQELPSEQFF. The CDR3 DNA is TGTGCCAGCAGTTCCGGACAGGAGCTCCCCAGTGAGCAGTTCTTC.

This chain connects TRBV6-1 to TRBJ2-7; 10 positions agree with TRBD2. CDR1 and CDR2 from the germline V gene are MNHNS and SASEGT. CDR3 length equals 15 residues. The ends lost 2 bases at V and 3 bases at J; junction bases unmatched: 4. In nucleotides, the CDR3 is TGTGCCAGCAGTGAACTAGCGGGGGAACGCTACGAGCAGTACTTC. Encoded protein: CASSELAGERYEQYF.

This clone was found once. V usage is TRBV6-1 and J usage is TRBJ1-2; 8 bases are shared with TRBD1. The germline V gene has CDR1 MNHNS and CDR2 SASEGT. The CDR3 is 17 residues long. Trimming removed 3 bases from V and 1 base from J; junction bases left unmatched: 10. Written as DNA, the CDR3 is TGTGCCAGCAGTGATTCTGAGACAGGGGCTCATAACTATGGCTACACCTTC. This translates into CASSDSETGAHNYGYTF.

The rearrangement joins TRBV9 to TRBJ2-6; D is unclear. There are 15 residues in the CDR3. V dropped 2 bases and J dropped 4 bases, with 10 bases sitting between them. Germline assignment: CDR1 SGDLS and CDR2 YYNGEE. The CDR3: CASSVNEWGANVLTF. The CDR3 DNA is TGTGCCAGCAGCGTGAATGAGTGGGGGGCCAACGTCCTGACTTTC.

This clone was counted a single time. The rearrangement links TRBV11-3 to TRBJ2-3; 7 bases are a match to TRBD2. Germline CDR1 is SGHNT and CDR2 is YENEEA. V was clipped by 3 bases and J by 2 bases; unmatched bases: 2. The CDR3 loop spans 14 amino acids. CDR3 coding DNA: TGTGCCAGCAGCTTTGGACTAGACACAGATACGCAGTATTTT. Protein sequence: CASSFGLDTDTQYF.